A selection of T cell receptor beta chains follows, all from one sample in a study of T cells in localized non-small cell lung cancer. Only in-frame clones appear in the TCRdb table, and some are missing; sequencing was by immunoSEQ multiplex PCR. The table records about 59,000 clones, 80% to 90% of them present only once. Here the sequenced sample was peripheral blood, taken before any cancer treatment. The receptors shown here come from a man between 40 and 69 years old with stage I squamous cell lung carcinoma. CDR3s leave out the opening cysteine and the closing phenylalanine or tryptophan.

j_call | v_call | cdr3_aa
TRBJ2-3 | TRBV28 | ASPSDPLNTDTQY
TRBJ2-1 | TRBV5-1 | ASSPDRGQSDEQF
TRBJ2-7 | TRBV4-1 | ASSHGKGVDEQY
TRBJ2-2 | TRBV27 | ASSPPSGGDRTGELF
TRBJ1-4 | TRBV5-5 | ASSSTGAREKLF
TRBJ2-1 | TRBV27 | ASRQGAREQF
TRBJ1-2 | TRBV9 | ASSVDGGNLYGYT
TRBJ2-1 | TRBV5-6 | ASSALRGPDNEQF
TRBJ2-2 | TRBV19 | ASSILAGGDTGELF
TRBJ2-7 | TRBV7-2 | ASSLGLAGAGEQY
TRBJ2-5 | TRBV7-2 | ASALATQETQY
TRBJ2-5 | TRBV27 | ASSKQGTDQETQY
TRBJ2-6 | TRBV15 | ATSRGTGVPGANVLT
TRBJ2-7 | TRBV4-2 | ASSQSPGREQY
TRBJ2-7 | TRBV9 | ASSVEGDTSYEQY
TRBJ2-3 | TRBV9 | ASSVERALTDTQY
TRBJ1-5 | TRBV19 | ASSEGAHGAQH
TRBJ1-1 | TRBV4-3 | ASSQGEGDTEAF